What follows are 3 T cell receptor beta chains derived from one specimen sequenced in a study of blood T cell repertoires in COVID-19. Sequencing was performed with immunoSEQ multiplex PCR; in TCRdb, only in-frame clones are kept and a portion is missing. The sample carries 150,000 to 200,000 clones, more than 80% recorded once. The specimen was peripheral blood. These receptors originate from a woman aged 55-70 years with COVID-19, enrolled during active disease.

This CDR3 reads CASSPWTENTEAFF. CDR3 sequence (DNA): TGTGCCAGCAGCCCGTGGACAGAGAACACTGAAGCTTTCTTT. The chain couples TRBV9 to TRBJ1-1, with a possible D match to TRBD1 (6 bases). In germline, CDR1 is SGDLS, CDR2 YYNGEE. With 4 bases removed from V and 1 base from J, the gap between germline ends came to 11 bases. This CDR3 has 14 residues. Full variable domain (remainder filled in from reference TRBV9 and TRBJ1-1): DSGVTQTPKHLITATGQRVTLRCSPRSGDLSVYWYQQSLDQGLQFLIQYYNGEERAKGNILERFSAQQFPDLHSELNLSSLELGDSALYFCASSPWTENTEAFFGQGTRLTVV.

This sequence joins TRBV28 and TRBJ2-7; D may be TRBD1 (6 bases). With 5 bases removed from V and 0 bases from J, the gap between germline ends came to 20 bases. CDR1 and CDR2 from the germline V gene are MDHEN and SYDVKM. The CDR3 is 17 residues long. The CDR3 loop reads CASSTPVGATSSYEQYF. The CDR3 DNA sequence: TGTGCCAGCAGTACCCCCGTGGGGGCAACCAGCTCCTACGAGCAGTACTTC.

The count of this clone is one. V is TRBV6-5 and J is TRBJ1-2; D is perhaps TRBD1 (5 bases). The CDR3 is made up of 14 amino acids. The V end lost 2 bases, the J end lost 3 bases, and 10 bases lay between the germline ends. From germline, CDR1 is MNHEY and CDR2 SVGAGI. The CDR3 DNA reads as TGTGCCAGCAGTTACACCGACAGCTACTATGGCTACACCTTC. This gives the protein CASSYTDSYYGYTF.